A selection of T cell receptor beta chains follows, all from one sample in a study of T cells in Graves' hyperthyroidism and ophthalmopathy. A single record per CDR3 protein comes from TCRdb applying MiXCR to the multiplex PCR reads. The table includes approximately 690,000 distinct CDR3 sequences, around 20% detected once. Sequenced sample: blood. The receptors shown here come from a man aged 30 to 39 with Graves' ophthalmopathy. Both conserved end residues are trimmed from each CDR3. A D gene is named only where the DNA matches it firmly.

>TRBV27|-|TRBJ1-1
ASSDGWNTEAF
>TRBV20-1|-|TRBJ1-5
SARDHGQYSNQPQH
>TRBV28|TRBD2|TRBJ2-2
ASSWTRPNGELF
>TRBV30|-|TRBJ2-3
AWSKGLSTDTQY
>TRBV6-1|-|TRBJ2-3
ASNAEGASTDTQY
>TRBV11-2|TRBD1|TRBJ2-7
ASSFSGGQGTYEQY
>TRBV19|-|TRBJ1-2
ASSSPSSGNYGYT
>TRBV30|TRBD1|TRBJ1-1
AWSGQGPRHFTEAF
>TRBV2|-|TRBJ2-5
ASSVLGYQETQY
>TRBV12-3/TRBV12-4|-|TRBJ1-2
ASSLLTVDINYGYT
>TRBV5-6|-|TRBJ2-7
ASSLAAGAPTYEQY
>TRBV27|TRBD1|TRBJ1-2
ASTSRGGYDGYT
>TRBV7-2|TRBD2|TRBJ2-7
ASSLGTSGRPYEQY
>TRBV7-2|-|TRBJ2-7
ASSLVGANEQY
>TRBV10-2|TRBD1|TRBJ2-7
ASLLSDRGQYEQY
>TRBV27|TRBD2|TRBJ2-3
ASCTGAGGTDTQY
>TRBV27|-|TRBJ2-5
ASSLSGTRGETQY
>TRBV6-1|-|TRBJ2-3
ASSFPTVSADTQY
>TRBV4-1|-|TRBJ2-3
ASSQPLRGTDTQY
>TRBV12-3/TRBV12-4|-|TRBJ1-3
ASSLATQGLGSGNTIY
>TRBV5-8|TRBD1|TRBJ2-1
ASRNTGDNEQF
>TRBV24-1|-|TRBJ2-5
ATSGPGAGTQY
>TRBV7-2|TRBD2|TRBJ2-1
ASSLAGGLAGDSYNEQF
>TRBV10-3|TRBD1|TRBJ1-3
AISESIGGLSGNTIY
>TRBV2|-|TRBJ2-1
ASSELRLLYPHEQF
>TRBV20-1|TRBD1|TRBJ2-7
SARDRGTRNVYEQY
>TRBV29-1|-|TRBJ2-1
SLRSSYNEQF
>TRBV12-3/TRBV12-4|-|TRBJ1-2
ASSLRQPGDGYT
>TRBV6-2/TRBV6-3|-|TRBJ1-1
ASILRENTEAF
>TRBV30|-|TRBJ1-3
AWSVGVNTIY
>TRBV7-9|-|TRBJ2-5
ASSPPGTQETQY
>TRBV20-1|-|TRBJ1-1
SAKGHRNTEAF
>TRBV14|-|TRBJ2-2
ASSQERGGELF
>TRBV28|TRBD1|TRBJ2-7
ASSPGTGIPYEQY
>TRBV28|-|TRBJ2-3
ASSFSRSHLHTDTQY
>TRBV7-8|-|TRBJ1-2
ASSLAPLNYGYT